This T cell receptor (beta chain) was captured in a study of ipilimumab plus nivolumab after autologous stem cell transplantation. The CDR3 sequence is 13 residues long. The germline V and J ends were trimmed by 3 bases and 0 bases, with 6 bases remaining between them. Germline CDR1 SGHTA, CDR2 FQGNSA. Assay: immunoSEQ multiplex PCR; the TCRdb copy retains only in-frame clones and omits some. Of some 17,000 clones listed, roughly 80% are singletons. Checkpoint therapy with ipilimumab 1 mg/kg began 14 to 28 days after transplant. This receptor was identified in a male donor with diffuse large B-cell lymphoma. The chain employs TRBV7-2 and TRBJ2-7; D ambiguous. The starting material was PBMCs, obtained in a trial of ipilimumab plus nivolumab as post-transplant consolidation. The CDR3 sequence: CASSLLNSYEQYF. The CDR3, as DNA: TGTGCCAGCAGCTTGTTGAACTCCTACGAGCAGTACTTC.